This T cell receptor beta chain is drawn from a study of blood T cell repertoires in COVID-19. About the research overall: Donors in the United States, Italy and Spain gave samples during acute or convalescent COVID-19.

The CDR3 is made up of 14 amino acids. Trimming took 5 bases from V and 5 from J; bases not matched to a gene: 6. Germline V gives CDR1 MDHEN, CDR2 SYDVKM. This clone has just a few counts. Clones were read by immunoSEQ multiplex PCR, and TCRdb kept only the in-frame ones, dropping some. The data contain over 200,000 clones, roughly 80% of them singletons. This sequence was found in a human donor in a cohort sampled during active COVID-19. The chain uses TRBV28 and TRBJ1-5; 7 bases match TRBD1. What was sequenced was peripheral blood. The CDR3 protein is CASSPGGRHQPQHF. The CDR3 coding sequence is TGTGCCAGCAGTCCAGGGGGTCGACATCAGCCCCAGCATTTT.